These 20 T cell receptor beta chains were all obtained from the same sample, sequenced in a study of T cells after yellow fever vaccination. TCRdb re-analysed the 5' RACE reads in MiXCR, keeping a single row per CDR3 protein. The sample lists roughly 520,000 distinct CDR3 sequences; roughly 22% were seen once. The sequencing here drew on PBMCs, taken roughly 23 days after the first yellow fever vaccination. Receptor source: a man younger than 35 who received the YFV17D yellow fever vaccine.

This clonotype was observed a few times. The rearrangement links TRBV28 to TRBJ1-2; unclear D gene. Germline loops: CDR1 MDHEN, CDR2 SYDVKM. Trimming cost V 2 bases and J 7 bases, with 11 bases left between them. This CDR3 has 13 residues. The CDR3 spells CASSLGQPGGYTF. For the CDR3, the DNA is TGTGCCAGCAGTTTAGGGCAGCCCGGTGGCTACACCTTC.

The sample holds a few counts of this clonotype. The chain has TRBV12-5 and TRBJ1-1; D gene uncertain. Trimming removed 5 bases from V and 6 bases from J, with 10 bases in between. This CDR3 is 12 amino acids long. Germline lookup yields CDR1 LGHNT and CDR2 FRNRAP. The CDR3 bases are TGTGCTAGTGGTAACCTGGGCTCTGAAGCTTTCTTT. Residues: CASGNLGSEAFF.

This chain connects TRBV28 to TRBJ2-1, with a possible D match to TRBD2 (6 bases). Between the trimmed V and J ends, which lost 3 bases and 6 bases, there was a span of 15 bases. Germline V lookup: CDR1 MDHEN, CDR2 SYDVKM. This CDR3 is built from 15 residues. The CDR3 loop reads CASSLGPGEPNEQFF. CDR3 DNA sequence: TGTGCCAGCAGTTTGGGACCGGGGGAGCCCAATGAGCAGTTCTTC.

This clonotype was counted between two and nine times. The rearrangement links TRBV29-1 to TRBJ2-3, with no clear D. Germline CDR1 reads SQVTM; CDR2 reads ANQGSEA. The ends were cut back, 5 bases at V and 6 bases at J, with 9 bases in the middle. This CDR3 comprises 11 residues. The CDR3, as DNA: TGCAGCGTTCATCTAGGTGATACGCAGTATTTT. This gives the protein CSVHLGDTQYF.

This clonotype has at least ten counts. V usage is TRBV5-1 and J usage is TRBJ2-1, with D tentatively TRBD1 (5 bases). CDR1 SGHRS and CDR2 YFSETQ come from the germline V gene. CDR3 length: 16 residues. V lost 1 base and J lost 5, with 16 bases in between. CDR3 DNA: TGCGCCAGCAGCTTGCCCGACAGCGTACCCAACAATGAGCAGTTCTTC. This codes for CASSLPDSVPNNEQFF.

This clonotype was observed a few times. J is TRBJ2-7 and V is TRBV20-1; either TRBD1 or TRBD2 may fit D (6 bases each). Deletions cut 6 bases from V and 1 base from J, with 16 bases between. CDR3 size: 14 residues. Germline CDR1 reads DFQATT; CDR2 reads SNEGSKA (reference sequence). CDR3 sequence: CSARRGAGSYEQYF. The CDR3 nucleotides are TGCAGTGCCAGAAGGGGGGCAGGGTCCTACGAGCAGTACTTC.

The sample holds a few counts of this clonotype. This rearrangement joins TRBV19 to TRBJ1-2; D perhaps matches TRBD1 (6 bases). Per the germline V gene, CDR1 is LNHDA and CDR2 is SQIVND (reference sequence). The CDR3 has 14 amino acids. V shed 5 bases and J shed 4 bases, with 14 bases lying between them. The CDR3, as DNA: TGTGCCAGTAGTGATGCAGGGGAGATCTATGGCTACACCTTC. This codes for CASSDAGEIYGYTF.

The chain is built from TRBV12-3 or TRBV12-4 and TRBJ2-5; TRBD2 agrees at 13 bases. The CDR3 is made up of 14 amino acids. The J segment lost 4 bases and the V segment lost 8 bases, leaving 4 bases of the junction unmatched. CDR3 DNA: TGTGCCAGCCTTACTAGCGGGGGGGCAGAGACCCAGTACTTC. This gives the protein CASLTSGGAETQYF.

The chain joins TRBV24-1 to TRBJ2-2; 7 bases match TRBD1. After removal of 0 bases from V and 7 bases from J, the junction contained 4 bases not matched to a gene. This CDR3 contains 15 residues. Germline values: CDR1 KGHDR, CDR2 SFDVKD. CDR3 sequence reads: CATSDLRRGIGELFF. In nucleotides, the CDR3 is TGTGCCACCAGTGATTTGCGCAGGGGGATCGGGGAGCTGTTTTTT.

This clonotype was recorded a few times. The gene calls are TRBV6-1 and TRBJ1-1; D unclear. Germline assignment: CDR1 MNHNS and CDR2 SASEGT. Trimming pared 1 base from V and 3 bases from J, leaving 6 bases between. The CDR3 has 13 residues. This CDR3 is CASSEDRDTEAFF. DNA for the CDR3: TGTGCCAGCAGTGAAGACCGGGACACTGAAGCTTTCTTT.

In the case of this clonotype: An end of the junction differs from the germline gene, which may be a read error. The chain carries TRBV7-7 and TRBJ2-2; TRBD1 might be the D (6 bases). Looked up from germline, CDR1 is SSHAT and CDR2 is FNYEAQ (reference sequence). The CDR3 has 14 residues. CDR3 protein: CASSSQGGTGELFF. CDR3 nucleotides: TGTGCTAGCAGCTCCCAAGGGGGTACCGGGGAGCTGTTTTTT.

This chain links TRBV5-1 with TRBJ2-7; 9 positions match TRBD1. Looked up from germline, CDR1 is SGHRS and CDR2 is YFSETQ. This CDR3 spans 14 amino acids. The V segment lost 4 bases and the J segment 4 bases; nucleotides outside the gene matches: 6. CDR3 amino acids: CASSRGQGDYEQYV. The CDR3 region has the DNA TGCGCCAGCAGCCGGGGACAGGGAGATTACGAGCAGTACGTC.

The chain's CDR3 is CASSQLTGQYTGELFF. The CDR3 DNA sequence: TGCGCCAGCAGTCAATTAACAGGCCAATACACCGGGGAGCTGTTTTTT. This chain links TRBV4-3 with TRBJ2-2; maybe TRBD1 (5 bases). CDR1 and CDR2 (germline): LGHNA, YSLEER. The CDR3 has 16 amino acids. The ends were cut back, 6 bases at V and 3 bases at J, with 17 bases in the middle.

This clonotype was detected only a few times. V usage is TRBV12-3 or TRBV12-4 and J usage is TRBJ2-2; TRBD2 matches 7 bases. The CDR3 runs 14 residues. V was pared by 4 bases and J by 5 bases, with 4 bases of the junction left unmatched. The CDR3 DNA is TGTGCCAGCAGTTCTCACGGGGGGACCGGGGAGCTGTTTTTT. Encoded protein: CASSSHGGTGELFF.

This chain links TRBV11-2 with TRBJ2-5, with 8 bases fitting TRBD1. This CDR3 comprises 14 residues. Germline V lookup: CDR1 SGHAT, CDR2 FQNNGV. Trimming removed 5 bases from V and 6 bases from J; junction bases left unmatched: 8. The CDR3 region has the DNA TGTGCCAGCAGCATCGACAGGGGTCAACAGACCCAGTACTTC. The encoded protein is CASSIDRGQQTQYF.

This sequence joins TRBV7-2 and TRBJ1-2; D remains ambiguous. The CDR3 is 14 amino acids. Germline assignment: CDR1 SGHTA and CDR2 FQGNSA. The V end was cut by 7 bases, the J end by 6 bases, with 18 bases between. The CDR3 sequence: CASTDVLRSDGYTF. Here the CDR3 DNA reads TGTGCCAGCACCGACGTATTACGGAGCGATGGCTACACCTTC. The entire variable domain, with the rest obtained from reference TRBV7-2 and TRBJ1-2, is as follows: GAGVSQSPSNKVTEKGKDVELRCDPISGHTALYWYRQSLGQGLEFLIYFQGNSAPDKSGLPSDRFSAERTGGSVSTLTIQRTQQEDSAVYLCASTDVLRSDGYTFGSGTRLTVV.

This clonotype has only a few counts. The V call is TRBV20-1, the J call TRBJ2-7; 10 bases fit TRBD1. The CDR3 has 15 residues. Germline trimming cut 2 bases from V and 3 bases from J; bases unmatched to any gene: 7. Germline CDR1 DFQATT, CDR2 SNEGSKA (reference sequence). The CDR3 here is CSARQTGTGVYEQYF. The CDR3 nucleotides are TGCAGTGCTAGACAGACCGGGACAGGGGTCTACGAGCAGTACTTC.

This clonotype showed up just a few times. This rearrangement joins TRBV20-1 to TRBJ1-1; the D is unclear. Germline V gene data show CDR1 as DFQATT and CDR2 as SNEGSKA (reference sequence). CDR3 size: 11 residues. Trimming removed 3 bases from V and 2 bases from J, with 4 bases in between. In DNA, the CDR3 is TGCAGTGCTAGCGATAACACTGAAGCTTTCTTT. Its translation: CSASDNTEAFF.

This clonotype was observed a few times. The chain uses TRBV7-2 and TRBJ1-3, with 7 bases lining up with TRBD1. J gave up 0 bases and V 6 bases, and 5 bases lay outside the gene matches. Germline loops: CDR1 SGHTA, CDR2 FQGNSA. This CDR3 is built from 15 residues. Here the CDR3 DNA reads TGTGCCAGCAGACTTACAGGGGACTCTGGAAACACCATATATTTT. Protein sequence: CASRLTGDSGNTIYF.

This chain joins TRBV6-2 or TRBV6-3 and TRBJ1-6; TRBD1 is a possible D gene (5 bases). CDR3 length: 15 amino acids. CDR1 and CDR2 from the germline V gene are MNHEY and SVGEGT. Trimming took off 6 bases at V and 2 bases at J, with 11 bases between the two ends. The CDR3 region is CASSLGGAYNSPLHF. DNA of the CDR3: TGTGCCAGCAGCCTTGGGGGAGCCTATAATTCACCCCTCCACTTT.